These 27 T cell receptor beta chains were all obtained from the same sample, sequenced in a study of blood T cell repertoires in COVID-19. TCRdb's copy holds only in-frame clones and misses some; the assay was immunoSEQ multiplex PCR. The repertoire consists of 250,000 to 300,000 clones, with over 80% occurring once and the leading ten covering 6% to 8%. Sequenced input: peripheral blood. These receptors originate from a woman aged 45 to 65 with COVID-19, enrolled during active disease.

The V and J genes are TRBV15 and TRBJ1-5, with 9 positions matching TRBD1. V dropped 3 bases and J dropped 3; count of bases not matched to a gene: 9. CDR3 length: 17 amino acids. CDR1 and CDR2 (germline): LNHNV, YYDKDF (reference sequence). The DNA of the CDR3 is TGTGCCACCAGCAGCCAACTAGGGACAGGGTCCAATCAGCCCCAGCATTTT. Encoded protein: CATSSQLGTGSNQPQHF.

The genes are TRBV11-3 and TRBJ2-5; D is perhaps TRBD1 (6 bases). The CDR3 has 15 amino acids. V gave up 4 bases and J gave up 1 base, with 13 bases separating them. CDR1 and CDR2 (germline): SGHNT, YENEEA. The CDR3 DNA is TGTGCCAGCAGCTCCCGGACAGTTCCCCAAGAGACCCAGTACTTC. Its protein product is CASSSRTVPQETQYF. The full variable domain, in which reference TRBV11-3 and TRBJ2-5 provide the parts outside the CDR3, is EAGVVQSPRYKIIEKKQPVAFWCNPISGHNTLYWYLQNLGQGPELLIRYENEEAVDDSQLPKDRFSAERLKGVDSTLKIQPAELGDSAVYLCASSSRTVPQETQYFGPGTRLLVL.

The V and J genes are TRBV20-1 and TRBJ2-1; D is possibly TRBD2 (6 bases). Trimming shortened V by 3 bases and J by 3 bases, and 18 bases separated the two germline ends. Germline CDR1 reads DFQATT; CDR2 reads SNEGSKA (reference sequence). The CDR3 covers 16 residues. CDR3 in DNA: TGCAGTGCTAGTACGAGGTTAGGAGGGAACTACAATGAGCAGTTCTTC. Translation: CSASTRLGGNYNEQFF.

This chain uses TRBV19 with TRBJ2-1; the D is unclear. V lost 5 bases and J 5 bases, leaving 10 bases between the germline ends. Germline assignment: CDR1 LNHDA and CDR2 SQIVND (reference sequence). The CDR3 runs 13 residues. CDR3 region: CASSLLRHNEQFF. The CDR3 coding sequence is TGTGCCAGTAGTTTACTCAGGCACAATGAGCAGTTCTTC.

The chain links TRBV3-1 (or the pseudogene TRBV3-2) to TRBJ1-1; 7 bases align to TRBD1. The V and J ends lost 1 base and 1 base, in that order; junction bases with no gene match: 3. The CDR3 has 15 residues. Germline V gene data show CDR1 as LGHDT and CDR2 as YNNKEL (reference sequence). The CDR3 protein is CASSQVRGQNTEAFF. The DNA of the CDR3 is TGTGCCAGCAGCCAAGTGAGGGGGCAGAACACTGAAGCTTTCTTT.

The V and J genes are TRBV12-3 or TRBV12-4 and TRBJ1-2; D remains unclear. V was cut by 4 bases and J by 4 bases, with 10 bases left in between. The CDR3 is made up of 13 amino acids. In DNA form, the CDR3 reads TGTGCCAGCAGTTCCCGGGTCTTCTATGGCTACACCTTC. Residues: CASSSRVFYGYTF.

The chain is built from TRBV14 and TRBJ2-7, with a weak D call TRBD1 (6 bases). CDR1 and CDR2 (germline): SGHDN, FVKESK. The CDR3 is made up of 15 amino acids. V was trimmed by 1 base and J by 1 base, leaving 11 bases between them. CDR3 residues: CASSQAWGQSYEQYF. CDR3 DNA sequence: TGTGCCAGCAGCCAAGCCTGGGGGCAATCCTACGAGCAGTACTTC.

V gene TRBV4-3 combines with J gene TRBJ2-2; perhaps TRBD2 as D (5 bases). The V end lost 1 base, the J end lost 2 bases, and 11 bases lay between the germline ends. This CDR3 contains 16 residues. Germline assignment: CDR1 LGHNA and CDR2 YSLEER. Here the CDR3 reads CASSQARRSNTGELFF. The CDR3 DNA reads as TGCGCCAGCAGCCAAGCCAGGAGGAGCAACACCGGGGAGCTGTTTTTT.

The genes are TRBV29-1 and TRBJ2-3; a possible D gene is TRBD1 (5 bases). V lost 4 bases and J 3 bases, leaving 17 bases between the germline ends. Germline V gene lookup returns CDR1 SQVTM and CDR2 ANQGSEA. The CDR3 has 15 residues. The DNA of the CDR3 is TGCAGCGTTGGGTGGCAGGGTGACTCGACAGATACGCAGTATTTT. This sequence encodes CSVGWQGDSTDTQYF.

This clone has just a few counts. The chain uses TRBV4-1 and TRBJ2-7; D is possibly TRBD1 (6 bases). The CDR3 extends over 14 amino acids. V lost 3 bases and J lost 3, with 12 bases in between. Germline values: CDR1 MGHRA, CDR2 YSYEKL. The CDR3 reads CASSHPPGDYEQYF. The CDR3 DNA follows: TGCGCCAGCAGCCACCCCCCAGGGGACTACGAGCAGTACTTC.

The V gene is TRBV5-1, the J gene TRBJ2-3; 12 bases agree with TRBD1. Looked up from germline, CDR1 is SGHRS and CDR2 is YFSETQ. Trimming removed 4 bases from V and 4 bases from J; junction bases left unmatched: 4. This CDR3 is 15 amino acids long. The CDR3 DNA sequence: TGCGCCAGCAGCAAGGGGACAGGGGGCCCAGATACGCAGTATTTT. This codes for CASSKGTGGPDTQYF.

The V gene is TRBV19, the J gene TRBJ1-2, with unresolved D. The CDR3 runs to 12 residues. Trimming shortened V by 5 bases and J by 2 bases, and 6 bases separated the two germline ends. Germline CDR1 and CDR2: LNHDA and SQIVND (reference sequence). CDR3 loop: CASSPLNYGYTF. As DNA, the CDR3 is TGTGCCAGTAGTCCCCTCAACTATGGCTACACCTTC. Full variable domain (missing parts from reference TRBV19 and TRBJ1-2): DGGITQSPKYLFRKEGQNVTLSCEQNLNHDAMYWYRQDPGQGLRLIYYSQIVNDFQKGDIAEGYSVSREKKESFPLTVTSAQKNPTAFYLCASSPLNYGYTFGSGTRLTVV.

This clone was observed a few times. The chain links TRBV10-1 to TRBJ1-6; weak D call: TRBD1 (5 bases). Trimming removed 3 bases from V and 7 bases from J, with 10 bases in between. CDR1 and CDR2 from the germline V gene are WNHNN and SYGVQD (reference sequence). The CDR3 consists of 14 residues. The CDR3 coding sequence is TGCGCCAGCAGTGATCAGGGAAGGAATTCACCCCTCCACTTT. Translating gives CASSDQGRNSPLHF.

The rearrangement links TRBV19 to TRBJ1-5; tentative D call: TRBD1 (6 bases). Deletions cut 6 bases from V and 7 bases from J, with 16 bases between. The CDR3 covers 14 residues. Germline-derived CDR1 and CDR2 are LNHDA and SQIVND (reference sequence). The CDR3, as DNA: TGTGCCAGTAGCTCCCGGGGGGGCGGACAGCCCCAGCATTTT. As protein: CASSSRGGGQPQHF. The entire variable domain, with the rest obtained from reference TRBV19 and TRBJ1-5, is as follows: DGGITQSPKYLFRKEGQNVTLSCEQNLNHDAMYWYRQDPGQGLRLIYYSQIVNDFQKGDIAEGYSVSREKKESFPLTVTSAQKNPTAFYLCASSSRGGGQPQHFGDGTRLSIL.

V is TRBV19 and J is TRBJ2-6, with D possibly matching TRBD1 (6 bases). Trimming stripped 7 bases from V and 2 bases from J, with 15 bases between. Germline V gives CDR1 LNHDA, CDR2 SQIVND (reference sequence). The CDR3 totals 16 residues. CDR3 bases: TGTGCCAGTATCACGAGTAAGGGGGCTGGGGCCAACGTCCTGACTTTC. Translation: CASITSKGAGANVLTF.

Here the CDR3 DNA reads TGTGCCAGCAGCCCCGGGTCAAGCGAGCAGTACTTC. This sequence encodes CASSPGSSEQYF. This rearrangement joins TRBV7-9 to TRBJ2-7, with D unclear. CDR3 length: 12 amino acids. V lost 5 bases to trimming and J lost 6 bases, with 11 bases between them. CDR1 is SEHNR, CDR2 FQNEAQ, per germline (reference sequence).

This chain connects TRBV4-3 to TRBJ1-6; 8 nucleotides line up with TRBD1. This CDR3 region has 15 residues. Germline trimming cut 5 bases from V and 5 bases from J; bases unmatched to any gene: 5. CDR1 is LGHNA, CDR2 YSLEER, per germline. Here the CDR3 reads CASSYGTGDNSPLHF. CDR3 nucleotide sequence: TGCGCCAGCAGCTACGGGACAGGAGATAATTCACCCCTCCACTTT.

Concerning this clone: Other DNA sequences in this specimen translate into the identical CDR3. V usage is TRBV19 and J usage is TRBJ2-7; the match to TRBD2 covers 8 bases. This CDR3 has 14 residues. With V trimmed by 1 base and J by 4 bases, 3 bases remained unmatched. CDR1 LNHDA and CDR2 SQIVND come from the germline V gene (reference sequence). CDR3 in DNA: TGTGCCAGTAGTATAGGTACTAGCGGTTACGAGCAGTACTTC. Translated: CASSIGTSGYEQYF.

CDR3 sequence: CASSSLRQGAYEQYF. The CDR3 nucleotides are TGTGCCAGCAGCTCCCTGCGACAGGGGGCTTACGAGCAGTACTTC. This sequence joins TRBV11-3 and TRBJ2-7; 10 bases fit TRBD1. The CDR3 loop spans 15 amino acids. Germline CDR1 SGHNT, CDR2 YENEEA. The ends lost 4 bases at V and 4 bases at J; junction bases unmatched: 7.

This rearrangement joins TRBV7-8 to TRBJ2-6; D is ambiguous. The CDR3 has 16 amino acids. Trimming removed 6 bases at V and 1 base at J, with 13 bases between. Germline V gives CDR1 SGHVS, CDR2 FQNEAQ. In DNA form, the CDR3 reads TGTGCCAGCAGGTTAACTACATTGTCTGGGGCCAACGTCCTGACTTTC. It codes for CASRLTTLSGANVLTF.

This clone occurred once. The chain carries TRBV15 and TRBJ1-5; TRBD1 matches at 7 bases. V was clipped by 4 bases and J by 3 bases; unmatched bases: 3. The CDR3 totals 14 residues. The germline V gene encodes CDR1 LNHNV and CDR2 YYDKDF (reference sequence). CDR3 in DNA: TGTGCCACCAGCAACAGGGGTTACAATCAGCCCCAGCATTTT. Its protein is CATSNRGYNQPQHF.

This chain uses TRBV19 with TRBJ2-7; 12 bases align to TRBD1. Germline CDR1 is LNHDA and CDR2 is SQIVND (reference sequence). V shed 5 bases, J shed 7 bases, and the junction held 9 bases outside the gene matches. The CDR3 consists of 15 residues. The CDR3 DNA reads TGTGCCAGTAGTCCAACCGGGACAGGGGGCGAGGAGCAGTACTTC. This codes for CASSPTGTGGEEQYF. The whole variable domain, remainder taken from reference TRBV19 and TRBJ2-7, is DGGITQSPKYLFRKEGQNVTLSCEQNLNHDAMYWYRQDPGQGLRLIYYSQIVNDFQKGDIAEGYSVSREKKESFPLTVTSAQKNPTAFYLCASSPTGTGGEEQYFGPGTRLTVT.

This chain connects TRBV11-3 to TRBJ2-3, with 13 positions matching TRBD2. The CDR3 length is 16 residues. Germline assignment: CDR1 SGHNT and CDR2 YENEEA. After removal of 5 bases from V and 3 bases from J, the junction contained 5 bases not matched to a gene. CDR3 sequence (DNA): TGTGCCAGCAGCCTACGGACTAGCGGGAGAACAGATACGCAGTATTTT. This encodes CASSLRTSGRTDTQYF.

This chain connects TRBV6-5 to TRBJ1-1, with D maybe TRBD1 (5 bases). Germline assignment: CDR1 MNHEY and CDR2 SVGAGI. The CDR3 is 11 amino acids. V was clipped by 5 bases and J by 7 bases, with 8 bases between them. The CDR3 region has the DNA TGTGCCAGCAGTCGACAGAATGAAGCTTTCTTT. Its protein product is CASSRQNEAFF.

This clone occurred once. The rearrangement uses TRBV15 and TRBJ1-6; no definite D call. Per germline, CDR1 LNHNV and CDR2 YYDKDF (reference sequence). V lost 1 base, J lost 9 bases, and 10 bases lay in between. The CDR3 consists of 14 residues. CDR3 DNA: TGTGCCACCAGCAGAGGGCCCTCCCGTTCACCCCTCCACTTT. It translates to CATSRGPSRSPLHF.

In nucleotides, the CDR3 is TGTGCCAGCAGCCCTCGTACGGGAAATTACGAGCAGTACTTC. Its translation: CASSPRTGNYEQYF. This chain connects TRBV16 to TRBJ2-7; D may be TRBD2 (5 bases). V was pared by 4 bases and J by 4 bases, with 14 bases between. The CDR3 spans 14 residues. Germline CDR1 and CDR2: KGHSY and FQNENV.

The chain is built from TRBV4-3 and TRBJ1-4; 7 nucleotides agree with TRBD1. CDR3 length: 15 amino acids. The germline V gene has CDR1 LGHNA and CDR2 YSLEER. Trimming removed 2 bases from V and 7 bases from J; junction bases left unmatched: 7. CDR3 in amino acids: CASSQLTGSGEKLFF. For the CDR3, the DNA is TGCGCCAGCAGCCAACTGACAGGGTCGGGTGAAAAACTGTTTTTT.